These T cell receptor beta chains were read from a single sample in a study of T cell changes during pregnancy in multiple sclerosis. Libraries were prepared by immunoSEQ multiplex PCR; TCRdb keeps only in-frame clonotypes and omits some of them. The table has tens of thousands of clones, 91% seen once. This specimen consisted of peripheral blood, obtained before pregnancy. The receptors originated from a female donor with multiple sclerosis, enrolled in a pregnancy study. Each CDR3 is given with its conserved first and last residue. A D gene is named only where the DNA matches it firmly. Clone sizes are given selectively: once, few, many, or a class where the clone is expanded.

j_call,cdr3_length,v_call,d_call,clone_size,cdr3_aa,cdr3_nt
TRBJ1-2,11,TRBV2,NA,NA,CASSGGYGYTF,TGTGCCAGCAGTGGAGGCTATGGCTACACCTTC
TRBJ1-1,14,TRBV14,TRBD1,NA,CASSRRQGNTEAFF,TGTGCCAGCAGCCGCAGACAGGGGAACACTGAAGCTTTCTTT
TRBJ2-1,16,TRBV2,NA,NA,CASSEGTASLYNEQFF,TGTGCCAGCAGTGAAGGGACAGCTTCTCTCTACAATGAGCAGTTCTTC
TRBJ1-5,13,TRBV19,TRBD1,once,CASGQGSNQPQHF,TGTGCCAGTGGACAGGGTAGCAATCAGCCCCAGCATTTT
TRBJ2-7,15,TRBV7-2,TRBD2,NA,CASSLAGTSGYEQYF,TGTGCCAGCAGCTTAGCCGGGACTAGCGGCTACGAGCAGTACTTC
TRBJ2-5,16,TRBV9,NA,NA,CASSVGESGLRETQYF,TGTGCCAGCAGCGTAGGAGAGTCGGGGTTGAGGGAGACCCAGTACTTC
TRBJ1-5,14,TRBV7-2,NA,NA,CASGQRAGNQPQHF,TGTGCCAGCGGGCAGAGGGCAGGCAATCAGCCCCAGCATTTT
TRBJ1-5,16,TRBV6-1,NA,once,CASSEGGGQPRGPQHF,TGTGCCAGCAGTGAAGGGGGCGGACAGCCACGGGGGCCCCAGCATTTT
TRBJ1-2,17,TRBV7-3,TRBD1,NA,CASSPKGTGGAGYGYTF,TGTGCCAGCAGCCCCAAAGGGACAGGGGGCGCTGGCTATGGCTACACCTTC
TRBJ2-2,13,TRBV7-9,NA,NA,CASSSVGTGELFF,TGTGCCAGCAGCTCCGTCGGCACCGGGGAGCTGTTTTTT
TRBJ1-6,17,TRBV9,NA,NA,CASSVQGPSSYNSPLHF,TGTGCCAGCAGCGTACAGGGGCCCAGCTCCTATAATTCACCCCTCCACTTT
TRBJ1-1,16,TRBV14,NA,once,CASSPLQGAVNTEAFF,TGTGCCAGCAGCCCCCTACAGGGCGCAGTGAACACTGAAGCTTTCTTT
TRBJ1-1,16,TRBV5-1,NA,NA,CASTPRGGRGVREAFF,TGCGCCAGCACCCCCCGGGGGGGAAGGGGGGTCCGTGAAGCTTTCTTT
TRBJ2-1,14,TRBV2,NA,NA,CASLGAVPYNEQFF,TGTGCCAGCTTAGGAGCGGTTCCCTACAATGAGCAGTTCTTC
TRBJ2-7,13,TRBV11-2,NA,NA,CASSLGGGYEQYF,TGTGCCAGCAGCTTAGGAGGTGGTTACGAGCAGTACTTC
TRBJ2-1,20,TRBV23-1,TRBD2,NA,CASSHSPGLVLLGSYNEQFF,TGCGCCAGCAGTCATTCTCCGGGACTAGTTCTCTTAGGGTCCTACAATGAGCAGTTCTTC
TRBJ1-3,14,TRBV9,NA,NA,CASSVGSSGNTIYF,TGTGCCAGCAGCGTAGGGTCTAGTGGAAACACCATATATTTT
TRBJ2-3,15,TRBV27,TRBD1,NA,CASSPRDRVKDTQYF,TGTGCCAGCAGCCCTCGGGACAGGGTGAAAGATACGCAGTATTTT
TRBJ2-5,13,TRBV29-1,TRBD1,NA,CSVEWQTGETQYF,TGCAGCGTTGAGTGGCAGACAGGGGAGACCCAGTACTTC
TRBJ2-5,18,TRBV5-1,TRBD2,NA,CASSLGYGGRALQETQYF,TGCGCCAGCAGCTTGGGGTACGGCGGGAGGGCCCTACAAGAGACCCAGTACTTC
TRBJ2-7,12,TRBV10-3,TRBD2,NA,CAISDRGGEQYF,TGTGCCATCAGTGATCGGGGGGGGGAGCAGTACTTC
TRBJ1-2,13,TRBV6-5,NA,NA,CASSYRGPYGYTF,TGTGCCAGCAGTTATCGAGGCCCCTATGGCTACACCTTC
TRBJ1-5,13,TRBV2,TRBD1,once,CASRGDRRQPQHF,TGTGCCAGCAGGGGGGACAGACGGCAGCCCCAGCATTTT
TRBJ1-2,15,TRBV4-2,NA,NA,CASSQERQGGHGYTF,TGTGCCAGCAGCCAAGAACGCCAGGGAGGGCATGGCTACACCTTC
TRBJ1-2,14,TRBV28,TRBD1,NA,CAITETGGNYGYTF,TGTGCCATCACCGAGACAGGGGGGAACTATGGCTACACCTTC
TRBJ2-2,12,TRBV7-9,NA,NA,CASRSLPGELFF,TGTGCCAGCAGGTCCCTTCCCGGGGAGCTGTTTTTT
TRBJ1-1,14,TRBV6-1,NA,NA,CASSDTGRDTEAFF,TGTGCCAGCAGTGACACAGGGCGGGACACTGAAGCTTTCTTT
TRBJ2-5,16,TRBV29-1,NA,once,CSVEEGAAKYQETQYF,TGCAGCGTTGAGGAGGGAGCCGCGAAGTACCAAGAGACCCAGTACTTC
TRBJ1-2,17,TRBV5-1,TRBD1,NA,CASSSRTGGEGGYGYTF,TGCGCCAGCAGCTCCAGGACAGGGGGCGAGGGCGGCTATGGCTACACCTTC
TRBJ1-3,14,TRBV7-2,NA,NA,CASSPRVAARTIYF,TGTGCCAGCAGCCCCCGGGTGGCCGCGCGCACCATATATTTT
TRBJ2-2,15,TRBV7-2,NA,NA,CASSLRQGGTGELFF,TGTGCCAGCAGCTTACGACAGGGAGGAACCGGGGAGCTGTTTTTT
TRBJ1-6,15,TRBV5-5,NA,NA,CASSPQQGRNSPLHF,TGTGCCAGCAGCCCACAGCAGGGTAGAAATTCACCCCTCCACTTT
TRBJ2-7,15,TRBV6-6,TRBD1,once,CASSPDRAHSSEQYF,TGTGCCAGCAGCCCTGACAGGGCCCATTCAAGCGAGCAGTACTTC